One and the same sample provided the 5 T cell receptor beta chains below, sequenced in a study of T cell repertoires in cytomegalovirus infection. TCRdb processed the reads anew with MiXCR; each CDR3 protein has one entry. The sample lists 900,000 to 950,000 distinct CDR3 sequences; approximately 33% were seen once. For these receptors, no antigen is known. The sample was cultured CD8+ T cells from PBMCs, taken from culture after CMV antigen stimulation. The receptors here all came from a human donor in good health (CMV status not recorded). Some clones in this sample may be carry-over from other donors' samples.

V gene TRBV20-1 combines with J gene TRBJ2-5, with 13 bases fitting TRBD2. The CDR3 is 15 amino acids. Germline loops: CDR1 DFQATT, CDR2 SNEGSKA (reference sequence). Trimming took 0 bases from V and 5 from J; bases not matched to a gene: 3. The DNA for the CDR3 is TGCAGTGCTAGAGATGGACTAGCGGGGGTCGAGACCCAGTACTTC. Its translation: CSARDGLAGVETQYF.

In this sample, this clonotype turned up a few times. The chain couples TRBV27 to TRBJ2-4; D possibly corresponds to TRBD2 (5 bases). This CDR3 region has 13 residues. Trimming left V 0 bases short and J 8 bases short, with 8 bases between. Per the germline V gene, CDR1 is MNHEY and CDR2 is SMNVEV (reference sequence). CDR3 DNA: TGTGCCAGCAGTTTATCAGGGCGGGACATTCAGTACTTC. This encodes CASSLSGRDIQYF.

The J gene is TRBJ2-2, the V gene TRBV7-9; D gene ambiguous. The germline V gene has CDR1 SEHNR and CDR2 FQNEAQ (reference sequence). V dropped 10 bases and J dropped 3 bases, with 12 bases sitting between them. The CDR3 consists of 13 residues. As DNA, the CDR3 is TGTGCCACCCCTAGGAAGGACACCGGGGAGCTGTTTTTT. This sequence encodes CATPRKDTGELFF.

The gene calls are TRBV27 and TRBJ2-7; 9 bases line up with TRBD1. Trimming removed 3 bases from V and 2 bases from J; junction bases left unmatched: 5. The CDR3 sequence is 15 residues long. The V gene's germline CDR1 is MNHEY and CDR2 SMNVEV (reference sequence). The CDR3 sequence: CASSFTGTGTYEQYF. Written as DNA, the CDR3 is TGTGCCAGCAGTTTTACCGGGACAGGGACCTACGAGCAGTACTTC.

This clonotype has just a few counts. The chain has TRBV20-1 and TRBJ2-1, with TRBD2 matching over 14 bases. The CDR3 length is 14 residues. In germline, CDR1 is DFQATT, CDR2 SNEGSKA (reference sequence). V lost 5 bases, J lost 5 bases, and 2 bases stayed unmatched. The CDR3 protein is CSARTSGGNNEQFF. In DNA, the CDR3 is TGCAGTGCTCGGACTAGCGGGGGGAACAATGAGCAGTTCTTC.